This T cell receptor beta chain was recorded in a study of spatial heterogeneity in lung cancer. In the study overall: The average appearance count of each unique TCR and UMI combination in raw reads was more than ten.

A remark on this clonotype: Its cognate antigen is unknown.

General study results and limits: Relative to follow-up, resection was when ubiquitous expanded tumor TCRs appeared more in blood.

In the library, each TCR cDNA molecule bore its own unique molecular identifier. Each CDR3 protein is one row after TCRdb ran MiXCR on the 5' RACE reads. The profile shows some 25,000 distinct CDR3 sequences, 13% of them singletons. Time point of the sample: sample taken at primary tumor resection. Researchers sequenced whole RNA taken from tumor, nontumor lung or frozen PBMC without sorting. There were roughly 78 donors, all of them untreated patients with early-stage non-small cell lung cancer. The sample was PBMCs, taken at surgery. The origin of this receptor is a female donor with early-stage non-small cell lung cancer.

Written as DNA, the CDR3 is TGTGCCAGCAAGGGAGGGTCCTTCCACGAGCAGTACTTC. It codes for CASKGGSFHEQYF. J is TRBJ2-7 and V is TRBV6-5; the match to TRBD2 covers 7 bases. Unmatched junction bases numbered 8, after V lost 7 bases and J lost 5 bases. Germline CDR1 is MNHEY and CDR2 is SVGAGI. The CDR3 totals 13 residues.